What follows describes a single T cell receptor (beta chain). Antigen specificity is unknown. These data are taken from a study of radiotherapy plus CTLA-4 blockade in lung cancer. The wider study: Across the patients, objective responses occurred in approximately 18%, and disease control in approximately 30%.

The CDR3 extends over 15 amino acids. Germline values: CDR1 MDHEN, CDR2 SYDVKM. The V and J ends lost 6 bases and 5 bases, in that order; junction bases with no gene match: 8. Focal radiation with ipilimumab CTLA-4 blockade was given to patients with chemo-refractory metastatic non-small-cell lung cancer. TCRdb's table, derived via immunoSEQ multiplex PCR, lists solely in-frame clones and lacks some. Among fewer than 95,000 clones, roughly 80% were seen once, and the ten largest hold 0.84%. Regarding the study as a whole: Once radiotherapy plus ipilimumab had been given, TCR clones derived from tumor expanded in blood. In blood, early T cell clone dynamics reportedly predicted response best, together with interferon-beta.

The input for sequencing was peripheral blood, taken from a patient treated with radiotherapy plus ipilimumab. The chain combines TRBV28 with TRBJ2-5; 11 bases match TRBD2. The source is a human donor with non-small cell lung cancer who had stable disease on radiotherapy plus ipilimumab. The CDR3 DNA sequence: TGTGCCAGCAGACCTACTAGCGGGAGATATGAGACCCAGTACTTC. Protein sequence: CASRPTSGRYETQYF.